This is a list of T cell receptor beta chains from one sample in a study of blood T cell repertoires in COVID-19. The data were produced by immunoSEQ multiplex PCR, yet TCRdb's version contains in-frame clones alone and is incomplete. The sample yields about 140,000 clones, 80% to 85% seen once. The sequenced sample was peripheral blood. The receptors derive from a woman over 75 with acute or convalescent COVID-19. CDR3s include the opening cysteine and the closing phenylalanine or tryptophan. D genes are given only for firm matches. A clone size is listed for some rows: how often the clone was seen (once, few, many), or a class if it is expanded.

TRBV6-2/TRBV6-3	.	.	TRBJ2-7	TGTGCCAGCAGCCGGCAGTACGAGCAGTACTTC	CASSRQYEQYF
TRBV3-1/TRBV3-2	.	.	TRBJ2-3	TGTGCCAGCAGCCAGCGGGGTGGCACAGATACGCAGTATTTT	CASSQRGGTDTQYF
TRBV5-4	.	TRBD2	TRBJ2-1	TGTGCCAGCAGCACCCAACGACTAGCGGGGGGACCGGGGAATGAGCAGTTCTTC	CASSTQRLAGGPGNEQFF
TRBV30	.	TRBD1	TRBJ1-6	TGTGCCTGGAGGGGTGACAGGGGAAGGCCCCTCCACTTT	CAWRGDRGRPLHF
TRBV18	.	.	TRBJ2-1	TGTGCCAGCTCACCACCGGTCGGGGGTTACAATGAGCAGTTCTTC	CASSPPVGGYNEQFF
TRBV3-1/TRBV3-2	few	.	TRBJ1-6	TGTGCCAGCAGTCCCCGACAGAATTCACCCCTCCACTTT	CASSPRQNSPLHF
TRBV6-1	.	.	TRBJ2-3	TGTGCCAGCAGTGATCAGGGGCTCAGCACAGATACGCAGTATTTT	CASSDQGLSTDTQYF
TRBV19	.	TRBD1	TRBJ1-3	TGTGCCAGTAGTAAAAAAGGGACAGGGTTTGGAAACACCATATATTTT	CASSKKGTGFGNTIYF
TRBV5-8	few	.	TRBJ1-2	TGTGCCAGCAGCTGGGGGGAGGAATTCAACTATGGCTACACCTTC	CASSWGEEFNYGYTF
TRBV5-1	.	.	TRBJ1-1	TGCGCCAGCAGCATTAGCGTGGGCACTGAAGCTTTCTTT	CASSISVGTEAFF
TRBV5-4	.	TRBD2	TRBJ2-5	TGTGCCAGCAGCTTCGGACTAGCGGATCAAGAGACCCAGTACTTC	CASSFGLADQETQYF
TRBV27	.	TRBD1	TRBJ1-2	TGTGCCAGCAGTTCCATGACAGGGCGGTATGGCTACACCTTC	CASSSMTGRYGYTF
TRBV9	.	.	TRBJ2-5	TGTGCCAGCAGCCCAAACCCCCATAGTGCTCGGGAGACCCAGTACTTC	CASSPNPHSARETQYF
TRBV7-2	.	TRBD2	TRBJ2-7	TGTGCCAGCAGCTTACACGGACTAGCGGGTTACGAGCAGTACTTC	CASSLHGLAGYEQYF
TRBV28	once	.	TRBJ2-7	TGTGCCAGCAGTGACCTTAGGGGTTCCTACGAGCAGTACTTC	CASSDLRGSYEQYF
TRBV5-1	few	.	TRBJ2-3	TGCGCCAGCAGCTTGCTGGGGCTTAGCACAGATACGCAGTATTTT	CASSLLGLSTDTQYF
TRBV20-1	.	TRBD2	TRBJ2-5	TGCAGTGCTAGTCGACTAGCGAGGCAAGAGACCCAGTACTTC	CSASRLARQETQYF
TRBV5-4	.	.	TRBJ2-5	TGTGCCAGCAGCTTGAAGCACGAGACCCAGTACTTC	CASSLKHETQYF
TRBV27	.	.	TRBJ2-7	TGTGCCCCCGACGCCCGCGGTGACGAGCAGTACTTC	CAPDARGDEQYF
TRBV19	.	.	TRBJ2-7	TGTGCCAGTAGTGACCGGGGCTACGAGCAGTACTTC	CASSDRGYEQYF